Listed here are 23 T cell receptor beta chains from one sample, sequenced in a study of blood T cell repertoires in COVID-19. Produced via immunoSEQ multiplex PCR; TCRdb's table is partial and in-frame only. This sample yields more than 200,000 clones, of which 70% to 90% are seen a single time; approximately 2.4% belongs to the top ten. The specimen was peripheral blood. Receptor source: a man aged 30 to 39 with COVID-19, enrolled during active disease.

This sequence joins TRBV11-2 and TRBJ1-6; 9 bases map to TRBD1. CDR3 length: 15 amino acids. Germline CDR1 is SGHAT and CDR2 is FQNNGV. The V segment lost 5 bases and the J segment 7 bases; nucleotides outside the gene matches: 6. The CDR3 nucleotides are TGTGCCAGCAGCCCTGCCGGGACAGGGAATTCACCCCTCCACTTT. It yields the protein CASSPAGTGNSPLHF.

This sequence joins TRBV30 and TRBJ1-4, with D unresolved. Germline loops: CDR1 GTSNPN, CDR2 SVGIG (reference sequence). The CDR3 spans 14 residues. Trimming removed 5 bases at V and 0 bases at J, with 10 bases between. The DNA for the CDR3 is TGTGCCTGGGGCCCTTATGCAACTAATGAAAAACTGTTTTTT. Translating it yields CAWGPYATNEKLFF.

The chain joins TRBV18 to TRBJ1-1; the D gene is possibly TRBD1 (5 bases). Per germline, CDR1 KGHSH and CDR2 LQKENI. The CDR3 runs to 13 residues. Deletions cut 5 bases from V and 1 base from J, with 8 bases between. CDR3 amino acids: CASSIGQNTEAFF. The CDR3, as DNA: TGTGCCAGCTCAATCGGACAGAACACTGAAGCTTTCTTT.

This chain uses TRBV29-1 with TRBJ1-2; 9 nucleotides match TRBD1. Per germline, CDR1 SQVTM and CDR2 ANQGSEA. The CDR3 has 13 amino acids. V lost 6 bases, J lost 9 bases, and 11 bases stayed unmatched. This CDR3 is CSVRRDRDLSYTF. DNA of the CDR3: TGCAGCGTGAGGCGGGACAGGGATCTTAGCTACACCTTC.

This sequence joins TRBV29-1 and TRBJ1-4, with 12 bases aligning to TRBD1. Germline CDR1 reads SQVTM; CDR2 reads ANQGSEA. J was trimmed by 8 bases and V by 6 bases; bases with no gene match: 4. This CDR3 region has 13 residues. Here the CDR3 DNA reads TGCAGCGTCGGGGGGACAGGGGGCGAAAAACTGTTTTTT. Residues: CSVGGTGGEKLFF.

The rearrangement joins TRBV7-2 to TRBJ2-1; perhaps TRBD1 as D (5 bases). Per germline, CDR1 SGHTA and CDR2 FQGNSA. The CDR3 totals 13 residues. Trimming pared 6 bases from V and 8 bases from J, leaving 14 bases between. CDR3 coding DNA: TGTGCCAGCAGGCTCCCCTCCAGGGATGAGCAGTTCTTC. Protein sequence: CASRLPSRDEQFF. Complete variable domain (other parts from reference TRBV7-2 and TRBJ2-1): GAGVSQSPSNKVTEKGKDVELRCDPISGHTALYWYRQSLGQGLEFLIYFQGNSAPDKSGLPSDRFSAERTGGSVSTLTIQRTQQEDSAVYLCASRLPSRDEQFFGPGTRLTVL.

The genes are TRBV30 and TRBJ2-7; TRBD1 might be the D (5 bases). V shed 0 bases and J shed 8 bases, with 11 bases lying between them. Germline CDR1 reads GTSNPN; CDR2 reads SVGIG (reference sequence). The CDR3 has 12 residues. The CDR3 loop reads CAWSVQGAKQYF. CDR3 bases: TGTGCCTGGAGTGTACAAGGGGCCAAGCAGTACTTC. Combining the CDR3 with reference TRBV30 and TRBJ2-7 gives the whole variable domain SQTIHQWPATLVQPVGSPLSLECTVEGTSNPNLYWYRQAAGRGLQLLFYSVGIGQISSEVPQNLSASRPQDRQFILSSKKLLLSDSGFYLCAWSVQGAKQYFGPGTRLTVT.

This chain joins TRBV18 and TRBJ2-1; possible D gene TRBD2, 5 bases. CDR1 and CDR2 (germline): KGHSH, LQKENI. The V and J ends lost 0 bases and 2 bases respectively, with 5 bases between them. This CDR3 contains 14 residues. The CDR3 DNA follows: TGTGCCAGCTCACCACCGGAGGCCTACAATGAGCAGTTCTTC. It translates to CASSPPEAYNEQFF.

The chain couples TRBV5-4 to TRBJ2-3, with D possibly matching TRBD2 (6 bases). V lost 4 bases and J 0 bases, leaving 9 bases between the germline ends. The CDR3 spans 14 residues. Germline-derived CDR1 and CDR2 are SGHNT and YYREEE (reference sequence). The DNA of the CDR3 is TGTGCCAGCAGCCCGAGCGGGAGCACAGATACGCAGTATTTT. The encoded protein is CASSPSGSTDTQYF.

The J gene is TRBJ1-5, the V gene TRBV19, with TRBD1 matching over 8 bases. The CDR3 totals 16 residues. Germline CDR1 is LNHDA and CDR2 is SQIVND (reference sequence). Trimming at V came to 6 bases and at J to 8 bases, leaving 15 bases not matched to a gene. The CDR3 loop is CASRHSVGRGREPQHF. CDR3 bases: TGTGCCAGTAGACACTCCGTCGGCAGGGGGCGCGAGCCCCAGCATTTT.

The chain employs TRBV4-3 and TRBJ2-7; the D gene is possibly TRBD1 (5 bases). Germline values: CDR1 LGHNA, CDR2 YSLEER. Trimming removed 0 bases at V and 4 bases at J, with 16 bases between. The CDR3 sequence is 16 residues long. The CDR3 DNA reads as TGCGCCAGCAGCCAAGATTCTACACATTCAGGGTACGAGCAGTACTTC. Residues: CASSQDSTHSGYEQYF.

The rearrangement links TRBV6-1 to TRBJ2-7, with TRBD1 identical over 8 bases. This CDR3 region has 15 residues. J lost 1 base, V lost 0 bases, and 2 bases had no gene match. CDR1 MNHNS and CDR2 SASEGT come from the germline V gene. The CDR3 DNA follows: TGTGCCAGCAGTGAAGCGCAGGGGGCTTCCTACGAGCAGTACTTC. This encodes CASSEAQGASYEQYF.

The J gene is TRBJ1-3, the V gene TRBV6-5; D perhaps matches TRBD1 (5 bases). The CDR3 sequence is 15 residues long. V was cut by 4 bases and J by 2 bases, with 12 bases left in between. CDR1 MNHEY and CDR2 SVGAGI come from the germline V gene. CDR3 in DNA: TGTGCCAGCAGTTGGCAGGGCGACCCTGGAAACACCATATATTTT. Translation: CASSWQGDPGNTIYF.

The chain carries TRBV7-9 and TRBJ2-7; 8 bases are a match to TRBD1. V shed 1 base, J shed 2 bases, and the junction held 4 bases outside the gene matches. The CDR3 runs 15 residues. Per the germline V gene, CDR1 is SEHNR and CDR2 is FQNEAQ (reference sequence). The chain's CDR3 is CASSLGGQATYEQYF. In nucleotides, the CDR3 is TGTGCCAGCAGCTTAGGGGGACAGGCGACCTACGAGCAGTACTTC.

In its sample, this clone was seen once. The chain has TRBV4-3 and TRBJ2-4; no clear D gene. The CDR3 has 16 residues. Germline V gene lookup returns CDR1 LGHNA and CDR2 YSLEER. V was clipped by 1 base and J by 9 bases, with 19 bases between them. CDR3 protein: CASSQGTSPKLSIQYF. In DNA, the CDR3 is TGCGCCAGCAGCCAAGGAACTTCCCCAAAGCTAAGCATTCAGTACTTC.

The sample holds a few counts of this clone. This rearrangement joins TRBV7-9 to TRBJ2-7; D gene unclear. Germline lookup yields CDR1 SEHNR and CDR2 FQNEAQ (reference sequence). V lost 5 bases and J 2 bases, leaving 10 bases between the germline ends. The CDR3 sequence is 13 residues long. CDR3 DNA: TGTGCCAGCAGCCTTCATGAGCCCTACGAGCAGTACTTC. Residues: CASSLHEPYEQYF.

The genes are TRBV9 and TRBJ1-2; a weak D match, TRBD1 (5 bases). Per germline, CDR1 SGDLS and CDR2 YYNGEE. With 0 bases removed from V and 8 bases from J, the gap between germline ends came to 11 bases. This CDR3 has 13 residues. CDR3 protein: CASSVDSGNGYTF. The DNA for the CDR3 is TGTGCCAGCAGCGTAGATTCAGGGAACGGCTACACCTTC. Full variable domain (remainder filled in from reference TRBV9 and TRBJ1-2): DSGVTQTPKHLITATGQRVTLRCSPRSGDLSVYWYQQSLDQGLQFLIQYYNGEERAKGNILERFSAQQFPDLHSELNLSSLELGDSALYFCASSVDSGNGYTFGSGTRLTVV.

This chain connects TRBV4-1 to TRBJ1-1; D might be TRBD1 (5 bases). Trimming cost V 1 base and J 0 bases, with 12 bases left between them. There are 16 residues in the CDR3. Germline V gene sequence: CDR1 MGHRA, CDR2 YSYEKL. The CDR3 region has the DNA TGCGCCAGCAGCCAAGTCGCGGACAAGTTGAACACTGAAGCTTTCTTT. This translates into CASSQVADKLNTEAFF.

This chain connects TRBV18 to TRBJ2-5, with D maybe TRBD2 (7 bases). V lost 6 bases, J lost 4 bases, and 12 bases lay in between. The V gene's germline CDR1 is KGHSH and CDR2 LQKENI. The CDR3 is made up of 13 amino acids. CDR3 DNA sequence: TGTGCCAGCTCCGCGGGGGCCGGAGAGACCCAGTACTTC. Amino acids: CASSAGAGETQYF. The full variable domain, with the rest looked up from reference TRBV18 and TRBJ2-5, is NAGVMQNPRHLVRRRGQEARLRCSPMKGHSHVYWYRQLPEEGLKFMVYLQKENIIDESGMPKERFSAEFPKEGPSILRIQQVVRGDSAAYFCASSAGAGETQYFGPGTRLLVL.

The chain is built from TRBV19 and TRBJ2-2; 7 bases align to TRBD1. This CDR3 comprises 14 residues. V lost 4 bases and J lost 3; bases outside the gene matches: 2. Germline V gene lookup returns CDR1 LNHDA and CDR2 SQIVND (reference sequence). The CDR3 sequence is CASSTGTDTGELFF. The CDR3 bases are TGTGCCAGTAGTACTGGGACAGACACCGGGGAGCTGTTTTTT.

This chain joins TRBV11-2 and TRBJ1-1; D is undetermined. This CDR3 has 14 residues. CDR1 SGHAT and CDR2 FQNNGV come from the germline V gene. Trimming took 6 bases from V and 0 from J, leaving 11 bases between them. DNA for the CDR3: TGTGCCAGCAGGCCTGCCGCGCTGAACACTGAAGCTTTCTTT. It encodes CASRPAALNTEAFF.

This chain links TRBV5-6 with TRBJ1-6; 10 bases align to TRBD1. The germline V gene has CDR1 SGHDT and CDR2 YYEEEE. The CDR3 is made up of 16 amino acids. J gave up 7 bases and V 4 bases, and 8 bases lay outside the gene matches. CDR3 loop: CASSLRTGGWNSPLHF. DNA of the CDR3: TGTGCCAGCAGCCTAAGGACAGGGGGGTGGAATTCACCCCTCCACTTT.

The chain links TRBV10-3 to TRBJ2-2; possibly TRBD1 for D (5 bases). The V end lost 6 bases, the J end lost 2 bases, and 10 bases lay between the germline ends. Germline loops: CDR1 ENHRY, CDR2 SYGVKD. The CDR3 has 14 residues. Here the CDR3 reads CAIRTGQNTGELFF. The CDR3 nucleotides read TGTGCCATCAGAACCGGACAAAACACCGGGGAGCTGTTTTTT.